This TCR beta chain was profiled in a study of blood T cell repertoires in COVID-19. Study in general: T cells, B-cell-depleted T cells, or PBMCs supplied cDNA or gDNA.

Here immunoSEQ multiplex PCR was the method, and the copy in TCRdb shows in-frame clones only, minus some. Of about 200,000 clones listed, around 80% are singletons. Germline CDR1 is GTSNPN and CDR2 is SVGIG (reference sequence). This CDR3 is built from 13 residues. Trimming took off 3 bases at V and 3 bases at J, with 11 bases between the two ends. This chain joins TRBV30 and TRBJ1-1; D is undetermined. The sequencing sample was made of peripheral blood. The receptor's source is a woman in her thirties or forties with acute or convalescent COVID-19. CDR3 loop: CAWRRGADTEAFF. In DNA, the CDR3 is TGTGCCTGGAGGCGGGGAGCAGACACTGAAGCTTTCTTT.